These 10 T cell receptor beta chains share one sample of origin, sequenced in a study of CD8+CD57+ T cells in acquired aplastic anemia listed by TCRdb under 2018. Sequencing was performed on an Illumina HiSeq 2000. Genomic DNA served as template for TCR beta VDJ combination and CDR3 sequence profiling. TCRdb took the public reads, trimmed them with fastp at Q25, ran MiXCR for clone calling and kept in-frame beta chains. Rows merge per CDR3 protein into single entries with the most common DNA and genes. The sample table holds some 200,000 distinct CDR3 sequences, of which about half were seen once. The ten largest clones capture approximately 20% of the sample. Flow cytometry had shown CD8+CD57+ cell expansion in the patients selected for sequencing. Material for sequencing was sorted CD4+, CD8+, or CD8+CD57+ T cells (not recorded which) from PBMCs. The source is a human donor with aplastic anemia.

The chain carries TRBV24-1 and TRBJ2-3; 11 bases agree with TRBD2. This CDR3 is 16 amino acids long. The germline V gene encodes CDR1 KGHDR and CDR2 SFDVKD. With 3 bases clipped from V and 8 bases from J, the junction kept 9 bases outside the gene matches. The DNA for the CDR3 is TGTGCCACCAGTGATCCAGACGTTAGCGGGAGGGGTACGCAGTATTTT. Its translation: CATSDPDVSGRGTQYF.

The V call is TRBV20-1, the J call TRBJ1-5; a weak D match, TRBD1 (5 bases). V lost 1 base and J lost 11, with 12 bases in between. CDR1 is DFQATT and CDR2 is SNEGSKA in the germline V gene (reference sequence). There are 12 residues in the CDR3. CDR3 sequence: CSARAGRGAQHF. Here the CDR3 DNA reads TGCAGTGCTAGAGCAGGGCGGGGGGCCCAGCATTTT.

There are many counts of this clonotype. The chain is built from TRBV4-1 and TRBJ2-1; 12 positions agree with TRBD2. V lost 4 bases and J lost 6; bases outside the gene matches: 4. The CDR3 has 15 amino acids. Germline V CDR1 and CDR2: MGHRA, YSYEKL. The CDR3 sequence is CASSRGTSGLNEQFF. Here the CDR3 DNA reads TGCGCCAGCAGCCGCGGGACTAGCGGGCTCAATGAGCAGTTCTTC.

V and J are TRBV2 and TRBJ1-2, with D possibly being TRBD1 (5 bases). The germline V gene encodes CDR1 SNHLY and CDR2 FYNNEI. The CDR3 totals 12 residues. Trimming left V 6 bases short and J 9 bases short, with 14 bases between. The CDR3 spells CASSRDEFRYTF. Written as DNA, the CDR3 is TGTGCCAGCAGCCGGGACGAATTTCGCTACACCTTC.

The chain has TRBV7-8 and TRBJ1-3; D may be TRBD1 (5 bases). The germline gives CDR1 SGHVS, CDR2 FQNEAQ. V lost 5 bases and J lost 4, with 18 bases in between. This CDR3 contains 16 residues. CDR3 in DNA: TGTGCCAGCAGCGACTGGAGGAGGGGCCGGGGAAACACCATATATTTT. It translates to CASSDWRRGRGNTIYF.

A remark on this clonotype: A much larger clonotype is one base distant, so this may be a read error. This chain links TRBV20-1 with TRBJ1-1; tentative D call: TRBD1 (5 bases). The CDR3 contains 15 residues. Germline lookup yields CDR1 DFQATT and CDR2 SNEGSKA (reference sequence). Trimming removed 4 bases from V and 0 bases from J, with 15 bases in between. CDR3 protein: CSATPGRGLNTEAFF. CDR3 DNA sequence: TGCAGTGCTACCCCGGGGAGGGGCCTGAACACTGAAGCTTTCTTT.

Note on this clonotype: This may be a read error: a much more frequent sequence differs by one nucleotide. V and J are TRBV3-1 and TRBJ1-6, with D tentatively TRBD1 (5 bases). Germline values: CDR1 LGHDT, CDR2 YNNKEL (reference sequence). This CDR3 region has 14 residues. V was clipped by 5 bases and J by 9 bases, with 14 bases between them. The CDR3 coding sequence is TGTGCCAGCAGCAGGAATGGGGGGGGTTCACCCCTCCACTTT. Translated: CASSRNGGGSPLHF.

V gene TRBV13 combines with J gene TRBJ1-2; 8 bases fit TRBD1. With 5 bases clipped from V and 1 base from J, the junction kept 6 bases outside the gene matches. The CDR3 runs 15 residues. Germline V gene sequence: CDR1 PRHDT, CDR2 FYEKMQ (reference sequence). The CDR3 spells CASSNRDRHNYGYTF. The CDR3 DNA sequence: TGTGCCAGCAGCAACCGGGACAGGCATAACTATGGCTACACCTTC.

This clonotype was observed many times. The chain is built from TRBV5-8 and TRBJ1-2; the D is unclear. With 0 bases removed from V and 0 bases from J, the gap between germline ends came to 9 bases. Looked up from germline, CDR1 is SGHTS and CDR2 is YDEGEE. The CDR3 has 15 residues. CDR3 residues: CASSLGHVSNYGYTF. In DNA, the CDR3 is TGTGCCAGCAGCTTGGGTCACGTTTCTAACTATGGCTACACCTTC.

There are many counts of this clonotype. The V call is TRBV29-1, the J call TRBJ2-2; D possibly matches TRBD1 or TRBD2 (5 bases each). The CDR3 runs 11 residues. The V gene's germline CDR1 is SQVTM and CDR2 ANQGSEA. The ends were cut back, 5 bases at V and 6 bases at J, with 7 bases in the middle. The CDR3 region has the DNA TGCAGCGTTCAGGGAGCCGGGGAGCTGTTTTTT. Translating it yields CSVQGAGELFF.